This entry features one TCR beta chain sequence. As yet, its antigen is unknown. The data stem from a study of a mutant IDH1 vaccine in newly diagnosed glioma. The CDR3 loop spans 16 amino acids. The sample's time point: week 11, during vaccination. All doses held 300 ug of mutant IDH1 20-mer peptide, with topical imiquimod. The protocol was immunoSEQ multiplex PCR, while the TCRdb copy is restricted to in-frame clones and leaves out a portion. The sample has about 130,000 clones; around 80% are singletons. Whole-study results and caveats: Top peripheral T cell clonotype shifts appeared unrelated to pseudoprogression.

This clonotype was sampled from a man between 35 and 55 years old with glioma. V is TRBV21-1 and J is TRBJ2-5. TRBV21-1 is termed a pseudogene. This specimen was PBMCs, taken from a glioma patient whose treatment included an IDH1 peptide vaccine. The CDR3 DNA reads as TGTGCCAGCAGCAAGTCATGGGGGTACTGTCAAGAGACCCAGTACTTC. It yields the protein CASSKSWGYCQETQYF.